This section outlines one T cell receptor beta chain sequence together with its context. The table lists this clonotype with many counts. Its antigen remains unidentified. Per-nucleotide qualities are absent, and no much larger clonotype sits a single base away. These data are taken from a study of T cells in Graves' hyperthyroidism and ophthalmopathy (dated by TCRdb to between 2017 and 2020). Background on the whole study: Peripheral blood was collected at initial diagnosis, before any treatment. In six Graves' hyperthyroidism patients, the study also compared T-cell repertoires from thyroid tissue with T-cell repertoires from blood. The approximately 95 discovery patients were divided at random into training and test sets in a 7:3 ratio. An independent validation cohort of around 19 hyperthyroidism patients and roughly 16 patients who later progressed to ophthalmopathy tested prospective prediction of ophthalmopathy. TCR Vbeta CDR3 sequencing of 130 to 150 peripheral blood samples (around 45 ophthalmopathy, 70 to 85 hyperthyroidism and approximately 17 progressor patients) is reported in the paper. After blood sampling, hyperthyroidism patients were treated with methimazole at a starting dose of 30 mg daily, and ophthalmopathy patients were treated with high-dose intravenous methylprednisolone. TCR V-J signatures able to tell the groups apart were searched for in a discovery cohort of 90 to 100 patients, of whom over 40 had Graves' ophthalmopathy and under 65 had stable Graves' hyperthyroidism.

Amplification of TCR beta CDR3 regions was carried out from RNA transcripts. For the first round of RT-PCR on the TCR CDR3, the HTBI primer set was used together with the Qiagen OneStep RT-PCR kit. Libraries were constructed in a second round of multiplex PCR, after which size selection and purification were carried out. Paired-end sequencing of the libraries was performed with 100 bp reads on an Illumina HiSeq2000. Per the original workflow: SOAPnuke was used to process the raw data, removing reads that contained adapters or uncalled bases, had a mean Phred below 15, or lacked an exact match to the constant primer or identifier. High-quality paired reads were merged with COPE v1.2.5, and unique nucleotide sequences were defined as clonotypes. Clonotypes were aligned to IMGT TRBV, TRBD and TRBJ reference segments using MiTCR v1.1. The analysis was restricted to V-J combinations with a frequency above 0.0001, which together covered just over 98% of the repertoires. The TCS score was defined as F50 (clonal expansion) divided by E x V (chaos), with BLOSUM62-based TCRdist calculated between CDR3 peptides within each V-J. Welch's t-statistics and random forest reduced roughly 530 V-J features to some 14, which were used in a naive Bayes classifier (R e1071). TCRdb trimmed the raw reads at Q25, called clones with MiXCR and kept productive beta chains. Here each entry gathers all rows of one CDR3 protein and keeps the most common genes and DNA. The V and J calls here are based on TCRdb, not the publication. The sample contains 500,000 to 600,000 distinct CDR3 sequences, about 20% of them found a single time. The top ten hold 47% of the sample.

The cysteine opens and the phenylalanine closes a CDR3 of 11 amino acids. Left in the record is the CDR3 DNA by itself, 33 bases read in frame from the first base. Taken from the germline V gene, the CDR1 and CDR2 loops are SGHTA and FQGNSA. Trimming removed 6 bases from V and 5 bases from J, leaving 4 bases between the germline ends. In the ophthalmopathy patients, disease was moderately to severely active, with a Clinical Activity Score of 3 or more, a NOSPECS grade of 4 or more, and a duration of less than 3 months. Exclusion was applied to patients with uncontrolled infections, other autoimmune diseases, pregnancy or lactation. Diagnoses relied on clinical symptoms, serum thyroxine and TRAb, thyroid ultrasound and orbital computed tomography. PBMCs were isolated from more than 8 ml of fresh peripheral blood by Ficoll-Paque density gradient centrifugation. Total RNA was extracted using Trizol reagent, and RNA quality was assessed on an Agilent 2100 Bioanalyzer.

Here is what the overall study found, with its caveats: Most expanded thyroid clonotypes (frequency above 0.001) were also detected in blood, a finding suggesting that blood repertoires may reflect thyroid immune responses. In cross-validation, a model built on a 13 V-J signature told ophthalmopathy apart from stable hyperthyroidism with approximately 90% sensitivity and roughly 81% specificity, and in testing the same model reached 80%/75%. In validation, the model predicted progression to ophthalmopathy with approximately 69% sensitivity and about 73% specificity, a median of approximately 6.5 months before onset. Sample size was not statistically predetermined, and blinding of investigators to group allocation was not performed.

The chain links TRBV7-2 with TRBJ2-2; the D gene is unclear. The source is a man aged 35 to 55 with Graves' ophthalmopathy. Source material: blood. For the CDR3, the sequence is CASRSTGELFF. The sequence in DNA is TGTGCCAGCAGAAGTACCGGGGAGCTGTTTTTT.